The clone carrying this TCR beta chain was recorded at least ten times. Its antigen is not known. This specimen belongs to a study of T cell repertoires in cytomegalovirus infection. As for the study in general: Through public TCR beta signatures, both CMV infection and matching HLA type were indicated. Study results and caveats: Public TCR beta family frequency separated CMV-and-HLA carriers, including in an independent cohort. The ex vivo response showed dominance by HLA-C-restricted CMV-specific TCR beta clonotypes.

TCRdb reanalysed the reads using MiXCR and keeps one entry per CDR3 protein. Of about 320,000 distinct CDR3 sequences in the sample, more than 8% were seen once. The TCR comes from a human donor in good health (CMV status not recorded). Some clones in this sample may be carry-over from other donors' samples. Sample: PBMCs.

CDR3 residues: CASSLRPRDRVEDTQYF. For the CDR3, the DNA is TGTGCCAGCAGCTTACGACCCCGGGACAGGGTCGAAGATACGCAGTATTTT. The chain joins TRBV11-2 to TRBJ2-3, with 9 bases lining up with TRBD1. The CDR3 is 17 amino acids. Unmatched junction bases numbered 11, after V lost 2 bases and J lost 5 bases. Germline V gives CDR1 SGHAT, CDR2 FQNNGV.